These 27 T cell receptor beta chains share one sample of origin, sequenced in a study of OX40 agonist ivuxolimab in advanced cancers. The assay was immunoSEQ multiplex PCR, and TCRdb's table has in-frame clones only and misses some. The sample lists approximately 60,000 clones, 80% to 85% seen once, with almost 0.65% in the top ten. The sequences come from CD4+ or CD8+ T cells sorted from blood, collected in a trial of the OX40 agonist ivuxolimab. The receptors come from an adult with an advanced solid tumor such as melanoma, head and neck, liver or kidney cancer.

This clone appeared once. The chain employs TRBV18 and TRBJ1-2; 10 bases align to TRBD1. Unmatched junction bases numbered 5, after V lost 6 bases and J lost 4 bases. Germline V gene lookup returns CDR1 KGHSH and CDR2 LQKENI. The CDR3 is 14 residues long. The CDR3 sequence is CASSPGQGIYGYTF. The DNA of the CDR3 is TGTGCCAGCTCGCCGGGACAGGGGATCTATGGCTACACCTTC.

The J gene is TRBJ1-2, the V gene TRBV7-9, with D perhaps TRBD1 (5 bases). The CDR3 is 14 residues long. The ends were cut back, 5 bases at V and 6 bases at J, with 16 bases in the middle. Germline V gene lookup returns CDR1 SEHNR and CDR2 FQNEAQ (reference sequence). Here the CDR3 reads CASSIEGVGDGYTF. The DNA for the CDR3 is TGTGCCAGCAGCATCGAAGGGGTTGGGGATGGCTACACCTTC.

This chain uses TRBV6-1 with TRBJ1-2, with 9 bases matching TRBD1. With V trimmed by 10 bases and J by 5 bases, 11 bases remained unmatched. Germline V gene lookup returns CDR1 MNHNS and CDR2 SASEGT. This CDR3 comprises 14 residues. The CDR3 spells CATQDRGARYGYTF. The CDR3 bases are TGTGCCACCCAAGACAGGGGGGCTAGGTATGGCTACACCTTC.

This clone was seen more than once but under ten times. The J gene is TRBJ2-7, the V gene TRBV2; the match to TRBD2 covers 13 bases. This CDR3 contains 17 residues. The germline CDR1 and CDR2 sequences are SNHLY and FYNNEI. Unmatched junction bases numbered 9, after V lost 0 bases and J lost 7 bases. The CDR3 here is CASSEALGTSGAREQYF. The CDR3 nucleotides are TGTGCCAGCAGTGAAGCGCTCGGGACTAGCGGGGCAAGGGAGCAGTACTTC.

V gene TRBV2 combines with J gene TRBJ1-5; maybe TRBD1 (6 bases). CDR1 is SNHLY, CDR2 FYNNEI, per germline. The CDR3 runs to 15 residues. Trimming pared 5 bases from V and 2 bases from J, leaving 13 bases between. The CDR3 sequence is CASSLTGSGNQPQHF. The DNA of the CDR3 is TGTGCCAGCAGTCTAACAGGGTCCGGCAATCAGCCCCAGCATTTT.

The CDR3, as DNA: TGCGCCAGCAGCTTGGACAGGGCCCCCTACGAGCAGTACTTC. It codes for CASSLDRAPYEQYF. The chain employs TRBV5-1 and TRBJ2-7, with D perhaps TRBD1 (6 bases). From germline, CDR1 is SGHRS and CDR2 YFSETQ. V was clipped by 0 bases and J by 2 bases, with 9 bases between them. The CDR3 spans 14 residues. Using reference TRBV5-1 and TRBJ2-7 for the parts outside the CDR3, the full variable domain is KAGVTQTPRYLIKTRGQQVTLSCSPISGHRSVSWYQQTPGQGLQFLFEYFSETQRNKGNFPGRFSGRQFSNSRSEMNVSTLELGDSALYLCASSLDRAPYEQYFGPGTRLTVT.

This clone was counted a few times. The chain couples TRBV28 to TRBJ2-7; D is perhaps TRBD1 (6 bases). V was shortened by 5 bases and J by 4 bases, with 21 bases between the two germline ends. This CDR3 is 16 amino acids long. Germline-derived CDR1 and CDR2 are MDHEN and SYDVKM. CDR3 loop: CASSPSWGRLFYEQYF. The CDR3 coding sequence is TGTGCCAGCAGTCCCTCGTGGGGGCGACTATTTTACGAGCAGTACTTC.

This rearrangement joins TRBV4-2 to TRBJ1-2; 7 bases line up with TRBD1. After removal of 3 bases from V and 8 bases from J, the junction contained 12 bases not matched to a gene. CDR3 length equals 15 residues. Germline V CDR1 and CDR2: LGHNA, YNFKEQ. CDR3 DNA: TGTGCCAGCAGCCAGGGTGCAGGGGGTTCCGGGGGCTACACCTTC. Protein sequence: CASSQGAGGSGGYTF.

This clone was seen more than once but under ten times. The chain joins TRBV6-6 to TRBJ1-5; D gene ambiguous. Trimming shortened V by 2 bases and J by 2 bases, and 13 bases separated the two germline ends. The CDR3 runs to 16 residues. Germline CDR1 and CDR2: MNHNY and SVGAGI (reference sequence). CDR3: CASSYVAVQRNQPQHF. As DNA, the CDR3 is TGTGCCAGCAGTTACGTGGCCGTCCAACGCAATCAGCCCCAGCATTTT.

The V gene is TRBV25-1, the J gene TRBJ2-7; 8 bases are a match to TRBD1. Trimming took 4 bases from V and 0 from J; bases not matched to a gene: 8. The germline CDR1 and CDR2 sequences are MGHDK and SYGVNS. The CDR3 is made up of 16 amino acids. The CDR3 spells CASSAQGAKSSYEQYF. The CDR3 DNA reads TGTGCCAGCAGTGCCCAGGGGGCAAAGAGCTCCTACGAGCAGTACTTC.

This clone was counted between two and nine times. V usage is TRBV5-4 and J usage is TRBJ2-3, with D tentatively TRBD1 (6 bases). CDR3 length: 16 amino acids. CDR1 is SGHNT and CDR2 is YYREEE in the germline V gene (reference sequence). Trimming left V 4 bases short and J 0 bases short, with 15 bases between. The CDR3 DNA is TGTGCCAGCAGCCCCGGACAGCAGACTAGCACAGATACGCAGTATTTT. This codes for CASSPGQQTSTDTQYF.

The chain joins TRBV7-3 to TRBJ1-1; 8 bases align to TRBD1. The CDR3 is made up of 13 amino acids. Trimming cost V 4 bases and J 8 bases; bases outside gene matches: 6. Germline loops: CDR1 SGHTA, CDR2 FQGTGA. The CDR3 DNA follows: TGTGCCAGCAGCTCCTCAGGGGGCCAGGAAGCTTTCTTT. This encodes CASSSSGGQEAFF.

CDR3 sequence (DNA): TGTGCCAGCAGCATACAGGGGTACAATTCACCCCTCCACTTT. As protein: CASSIQGYNSPLHF. V gene TRBV11-2 combines with J gene TRBJ1-6; 7 positions agree with TRBD1. Unmatched junction bases numbered 5, after V lost 5 bases and J lost 7 bases. The CDR3 totals 14 residues. Germline-derived CDR1 and CDR2 are SGHAT and FQNNGV. Combining the CDR3 with reference TRBV11-2 and TRBJ1-6 gives the whole variable domain EAGVAQSPRYKIIEKRQSVAFWCNPISGHATLYWYQQILGQGPKLLIQFQNNGVVDDSQLPKDRFSAERLKGVDSTLKIQPAKLEDSAVYLCASSIQGYNSPLHFGNGTRLTVT.

The chain uses TRBV27 and TRBJ1-6; D is undetermined. This CDR3 contains 18 residues. Per the germline V gene, CDR1 is MNHEY and CDR2 is SMNVEV (reference sequence). V dropped 2 bases and J dropped 6 bases, with 20 bases sitting between them. CDR3 bases: TGTGCCAGCAGTTTAATCCCCCCACCTGTGGCGCCTAATTCACCCCTCCACTTT. It is translated as CASSLIPPPVAPNSPLHF.

This clone was seen a few times. The chain combines TRBV15 with TRBJ1-1; D perhaps matches TRBD1 (5 bases). Trimming stripped 1 base from V and 3 bases from J, with 12 bases between. The CDR3 is 15 amino acids. Germline lookup yields CDR1 LNHNV and CDR2 YYDKDF (reference sequence). CDR3 DNA: TGTGCCACCAGCAGAGGTGGGGGGGGGTACACTGAAGCTTTCTTT. It yields the protein CATSRGGGGYTEAFF. The variable domain in full, with the rest retrieved from reference TRBV15 and TRBJ1-1, is DAMVIQNPRYQVTQFGKPVTLSCSQTLNHNVMYWYQQKSSQAPKLLFHYYDKDFNNEADTPDNFQSRRPNTSFCFLDIRSPGLGDTAMYLCATSRGGGGYTEAFFGQGTRLTVV.

The chain recombines TRBV5-4 with TRBJ1-4; D gene uncertain. The V end was cut by 3 bases, the J end by 4 bases, with 16 bases between. Germline V gene lookup returns CDR1 SGHNT and CDR2 YYREEE (reference sequence). This CDR3 is built from 16 residues. CDR3 residues: CASSSREAENNEKLFF. CDR3 DNA: TGTGCCAGCAGCTCTAGGGAAGCGGAGAATAATGAAAAACTGTTTTTT.

The chain combines TRBV11-2 with TRBJ2-2; TRBD2 matches at 8 bases. This CDR3 is 14 amino acids long. V lost 6 bases and J lost 7; bases outside the gene matches: 7. Per the germline V gene, CDR1 is SGHAT and CDR2 is FQNNGV. Here the CDR3 DNA reads TGTGCCAGCAGTGAAGCGGGAGCGGGCGGGGAGCTGTTTTTT. Its translation is CASSEAGAGGELFF.

This chain links TRBV5-4 with TRBJ2-7; tentative D call: TRBD2 (5 bases). The CDR3 has 13 amino acids. V shed 1 base and J shed 6 bases, with 11 bases lying between them. Germline assignment: CDR1 SGHNT and CDR2 YYREEE (reference sequence). This CDR3 reads CASSLRGTGEQYF. The DNA of the CDR3 is TGTGCCAGCAGCTTGCGGGGAACGGGCGAGCAGTACTTC. The variable domain in full, with the rest retrieved from reference TRBV5-4 and TRBJ2-7, is ETGVTQSPTHLIKTRGQQVTLRCSSQSGHNTVSWYQQALGQGPQFIFQYYREEENGRGNFPPRFSGLQFPNYSSELNVNALELDDSALYLCASSLRGTGEQYFGPGTRLTVT.

V is TRBV15 and J is TRBJ1-1, with 9 bases identical to TRBD1. The germline V gene has CDR1 LNHNV and CDR2 YYDKDF (reference sequence). This CDR3 is 19 amino acids long. The junction had 14 bases not matched to a gene; V was cut back by 0 bases and J by 3 bases. The CDR3 sequence: CATSRDMGQGIGGHTEAFF. CDR3 DNA: TGTGCCACCAGCAGAGATATGGGACAGGGAATAGGAGGTCACACTGAAGCTTTCTTT.

The chain carries TRBV11-2 and TRBJ1-2; D may be TRBD1 (5 bases). The V end was cut by 5 bases, the J end by 0 bases, with 22 bases between. The CDR3 contains 18 residues. Germline assignment: CDR1 SGHAT and CDR2 FQNNGV. CDR3 sequence: CASSANRDATLSNYGYTF. The CDR3 coding sequence is TGTGCCAGCAGCGCCAACCGGGACGCAACTTTATCTAACTATGGCTACACCTTC.

The rearrangement uses TRBV6-5 and TRBJ1-3; D is undetermined. Looked up from germline, CDR1 is MNHEY and CDR2 is SVGAGI. The CDR3 is 15 amino acids. V was shortened by 6 bases and J by 3 bases, with 15 bases between the two germline ends. CDR3 in amino acids: CASSTSGRFGNTIYF. CDR3 coding DNA: TGTGCCAGCAGCACGAGTGGGAGGTTTGGAAACACCATATATTTT.

The chain employs TRBV4-2 and TRBJ2-7; D is uncertain. Germline values: CDR1 LGHNA, CDR2 YNFKEQ. Between the trimmed V and J ends, which lost 1 base and 3 bases, there was a span of 10 bases. CDR3 size: 14 residues. The CDR3 here is CASSQGDELYEQYF. DNA of the CDR3: TGTGCCAGCAGCCAAGGAGACGAACTCTACGAGCAGTACTTC.

The genes are TRBV2 and TRBJ1-5; maybe TRBD1 (5 bases). Per the germline V gene, CDR1 is SNHLY and CDR2 is FYNNEI. Between the trimmed V and J ends, which lost 3 bases and 2 bases, there was a span of 17 bases. The CDR3 has 17 amino acids. The CDR3 bases are TGTGCCAGCAGTGAGGTCCGGGGAAGGGGAGGCAATCAGCCCCAGCATTTT. This sequence encodes CASSEVRGRGGNQPQHF.

The CDR3 region is CAISEFGGYEQYF. DNA for the CDR3: TGTGCCATCAGTGAGTTCGGGGGCTACGAGCAGTACTTC. V usage is TRBV10-3 and J usage is TRBJ2-7; possibly TRBD2 for D (6 bases). V was clipped by 1 base and J by 3 bases, with 7 bases between them. Germline values: CDR1 ENHRY, CDR2 SYGVKD. The CDR3 runs to 13 residues.

The genes are TRBV27 and TRBJ1-1; tentative D call: TRBD1 (5 bases). V was trimmed by 8 bases and J by 8 bases, leaving 18 bases between them. The CDR3 sequence is 13 residues long. The V gene's germline CDR1 is MNHEY and CDR2 SMNVEV (reference sequence). CDR3 coding DNA: TGTGCCAGCTCGCACGAGCCTCGGGGGGAAGCTTTCTTT. Residues: CASSHEPRGEAFF.

CDR3 DNA sequence: TGTGCCTGGAGTGTCCCCACGGGTTTAGGTGAAAAACTGTTTTTT. It translates to CAWSVPTGLGEKLFF. V is TRBV30 and J is TRBJ1-4; D call uncertain. The CDR3 length is 15 residues. CDR1 and CDR2 from the germline V gene are GTSNPN and SVGIG (reference sequence). Trimming pared 0 bases from V and 7 bases from J, leaving 15 bases between.

The genes are TRBV30 and TRBJ2-5, with a possible D match to TRBD2 (5 bases). Trimming took off 1 base at V and 4 bases at J, with 10 bases between the two ends. The CDR3 has 13 amino acids. Germline V gives CDR1 GTSNPN, CDR2 SVGIG (reference sequence). The CDR3 region has the DNA TGTGCCTGGAGTGGACTATTCAGAGAGACCCAGTACTTC. Translated: CAWSGLFRETQYF.